The 15 T cell receptor beta chains given below trace back to one sample, sequenced in a study of blood T cell repertoires in COVID-19. Profiling relied on immunoSEQ multiplex PCR, and the TCRdb table lists in-frame clones only, not all of them. The data show about 200,000 clones, with around three quarters seen just once and less than 6% held by the top ten. Sequencing used peripheral blood. The source of these receptors is a woman aged 70 to 79 with acute or convalescent COVID-19.

V gene TRBV5-5 combines with J gene TRBJ1-5; D perhaps matches TRBD1 (6 bases). The V gene lost 4 bases and the J gene lost 6 bases, with 14 bases spanning the gap. Germline CDR1 is SGHKS and CDR2 is YYEKEE (reference sequence). The CDR3 covers 14 residues. For the CDR3, the DNA is TGTGCCAGCAGCCCATACAGGGACGGTCAGCCCCAGCATTTT. It specifies CASSPYRDGQPQHF.

The V gene is TRBV3-1 (or the pseudogene TRBV3-2), the J gene TRBJ2-7; D ambiguous. The V gene lost 2 bases and the J gene lost 7 bases, with 12 bases spanning the gap. The CDR3 spans 13 residues. The germline CDR1 and CDR2 sequences are LGHDT and YNNKEL (reference sequence). Written as DNA, the CDR3 is TGTGCCAGCAGCCAATCTAGGCCCGGGGAGCAGTACTTC. It is translated as CASSQSRPGEQYF.

The rearrangement links TRBV29-1 to TRBJ2-1; 8 nucleotides align to TRBD2. CDR1 is SQVTM, CDR2 ANQGSEA, per germline. This CDR3 is built from 15 residues. DNA for the CDR3: TGCAGTTTTGGGGGCTTCAGCGGGAGTGGGGATGAGCAGTTCTTC. Residues: CSFGGFSGSGDEQFF.

The gene calls are TRBV28 and TRBJ1-5; D possibly corresponds to TRBD1 (6 bases). The germline gives CDR1 MDHEN, CDR2 SYDVKM. The CDR3 sequence is 17 residues long. V was pared by 3 bases and J by 4 bases, with 19 bases between. CDR3 loop: CASSLAGAVGENQPQHF. CDR3 DNA: TGTGCCAGCAGTTTGGCGGGGGCTGTTGGAGAGAATCAGCCCCAGCATTTT.

The chain carries TRBV7-8 and TRBJ1-5; TRBD1 is a possible D gene (5 bases). CDR3 length equals 12 residues. Trimming pared 4 bases from V and 15 bases from J, leaving 16 bases between. The germline V gene encodes CDR1 SGHVS and CDR2 FQNEAQ. The CDR3 bases are TGTGCCAGCAGCTCCTCGGGGGGGTTGTGGCATTTT. This codes for CASSSSGGLWHF.

The chain has TRBV5-6 and TRBJ1-1, with D tentatively TRBD1 (6 bases). Trimming stripped 0 bases from V and 4 bases from J, with 7 bases between. The CDR3 runs 13 residues. Looked up from germline, CDR1 is SGHDT and CDR2 is YYEEEE. CDR3 in amino acids: CASSLDRATEAFF. CDR3 DNA sequence: TGTGCCAGCAGCTTGGACAGGGCCACTGAAGCTTTCTTT.

The V and J genes are TRBV15 and TRBJ1-5; D might be TRBD1 (6 bases). The germline gives CDR1 LNHNV, CDR2 YYDKDF (reference sequence). The CDR3 spans 17 residues. V was pared by 0 bases and J by 2 bases, with 14 bases between. The CDR3 sequence is CATSREGSGQRNQPQHF. The DNA of the CDR3 is TGTGCCACCAGCAGAGAAGGGAGCGGACAGCGCAATCAGCCCCAGCATTTT.

The chain recombines TRBV7-8 with TRBJ2-1; D not resolved. Germline CDR1 SGHVS, CDR2 FQNEAQ. V lost 5 bases and J 2 bases, leaving 22 bases between the germline ends. The CDR3 consists of 18 residues. The CDR3 DNA sequence: TGTGCCAGCAGCGCTTACCCCGAACGGTTTTTCACCTACAATGAGCAGTTCTTC. Amino acid sequence: CASSAYPERFFTYNEQFF.

The V gene is TRBV9, the J gene TRBJ2-5; TRBD1 matches at 8 bases. The junction had 4 bases not matched to a gene; V was cut back by 4 bases and J by 2 bases. Germline values: CDR1 SGDLS, CDR2 YYNGEE. This CDR3 comprises 14 residues. CDR3 nucleotides: TGTGCCAGCAGCCCCGGGACAGGACAAGAGACCCAGTACTTC. Protein product: CASSPGTGQETQYF.

The chain uses TRBV2 and TRBJ2-1; 11 bases are a match to TRBD2. J gave up 6 bases and V 5 bases, and 6 bases lay outside the gene matches. Germline values: CDR1 SNHLY, CDR2 FYNNEI. This CDR3 region has 15 residues. The CDR3 DNA reads as TGTGCCAGCAGTCCGACTAGCGGGAATGGCAATGAGCAGTTCTTC. This encodes CASSPTSGNGNEQFF.

V and J are TRBV28 and TRBJ1-1; 7 nucleotides agree with TRBD1. Trimming removed 5 bases from V and 6 bases from J; junction bases left unmatched: 9. This CDR3 has 14 amino acids. Germline V gives CDR1 MDHEN, CDR2 SYDVKM. The CDR3 reads CASSTQGRSAEAFF. The CDR3 DNA sequence: TGTGCCAGCAGTACACAGGGGCGTTCGGCTGAAGCTTTCTTT.

This clone has more than one count but fewer than ten. This same CDR3 is encoded by further DNA sequences in the sample. V is TRBV3-1 (or the pseudogene TRBV3-2) and J is TRBJ1-1, with D perhaps matching TRBD1 (5 bases). CDR1 is LGHDT and CDR2 is YNNKEL in the germline V gene (reference sequence). The CDR3 contains 13 residues. Trimming removed 1 base from V and 4 bases from J, with 7 bases in between. DNA of the CDR3: TGTGCCAGCAGCCAAGTTAGGGGCACTGAAGCTTTCTTT. It specifies CASSQVRGTEAFF.

V and J are TRBV6-4 and TRBJ2-1; 11 bases align to TRBD2. The V and J ends lost 2 bases and 8 bases, in that order; junction bases with no gene match: 11. This CDR3 spans 17 amino acids. Germline loops: CDR1 MRHNA, CDR2 SNTAGT. The CDR3 DNA follows: TGTGCCAGCAGTGACACTACAGTAGCGGGAGGGGTCGATGAGCAGTTCTTC. Amino acids: CASSDTTVAGGVDEQFF.

The chain links TRBV7-6 to TRBJ2-2; 8 bases are shared with TRBD2. J was trimmed by 1 base and V by 2 bases; bases with no gene match: 6. The CDR3 spans 17 residues. The germline CDR1 and CDR2 sequences are SGHVS and FNYEAQ. The CDR3 DNA follows: TGTGCCAGCAGCTTACGGGTCACTAGCGGGAACACCGGGGAGCTGTTTTTT. It encodes CASSLRVTSGNTGELFF.

This chain uses TRBV10-3 with TRBJ2-5; D unresolved. The length of the CDR3 is 13 residues. With 8 bases removed from V and 2 bases from J, the gap between germline ends came to 12 bases. Germline-derived CDR1 and CDR2 are ENHRY and SYGVKD. The CDR3 loop reads CAIGTEPQETQYF. Written as DNA, the CDR3 is TGTGCCATCGGCACAGAGCCTCAAGAGACCCAGTACTTC.